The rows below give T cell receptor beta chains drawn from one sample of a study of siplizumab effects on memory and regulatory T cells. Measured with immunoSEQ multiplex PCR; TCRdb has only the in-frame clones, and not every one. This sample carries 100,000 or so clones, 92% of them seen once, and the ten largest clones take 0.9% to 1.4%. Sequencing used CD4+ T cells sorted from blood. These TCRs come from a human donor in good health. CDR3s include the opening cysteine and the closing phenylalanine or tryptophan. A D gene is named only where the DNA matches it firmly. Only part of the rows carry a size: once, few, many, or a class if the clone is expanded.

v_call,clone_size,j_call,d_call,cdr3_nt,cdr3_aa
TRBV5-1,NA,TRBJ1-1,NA,TGCGCCAGCAGCTTGGGACCCCGGAACACTGAAGCTTTCTTT,CASSLGPRNTEAFF
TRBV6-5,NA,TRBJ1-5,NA,TGTGCCAGCAGCCGCAGGCGCGGCTATCAGCCCCAGCATTTT,CASSRRRGYQPQHF
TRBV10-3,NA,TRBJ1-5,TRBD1,TGTGCCATCAGTTTGGGGGACAGGAATCAGCCCCAGCATTTT,CAISLGDRNQPQHF
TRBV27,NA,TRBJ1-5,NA,TGTGCCAGTGGGGGGGCATATAGCAATCAGCCCCAGCATTTT,CASGGAYSNQPQHF
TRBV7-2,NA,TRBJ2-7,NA,TGTGCCAGCAGCCCCCTCGCCAGGGGTCTCTACGAGCAGTACTTC,CASSPLARGLYEQYF
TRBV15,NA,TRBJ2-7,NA,TGTGCCACCAGCAGAGGCGGGGAAAGGCAATCCTACGAGCAGTACTTC,CATSRGGERQSYEQYF
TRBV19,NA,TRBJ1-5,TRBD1,TGTGCCACCCGTGACAGGGGCAATCAGCCCCAGCATTTT,CATRDRGNQPQHF
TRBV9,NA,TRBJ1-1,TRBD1,TGTGCCAGCAGCCCCCGACAGGGGGCGAACACTGAAGCTTTCTTT,CASSPRQGANTEAFF
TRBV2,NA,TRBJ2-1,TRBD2,TGTGCCAGCAGTGTGGGAAGCGGGAGAGGGTTCGATGAGCAGTTCTTC,CASSVGSGRGFDEQFF
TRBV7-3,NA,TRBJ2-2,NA,TGTGCCAGCAGCCCATCCCTAGGGGGGCGCACCGGGGAGCTGTTTTTT,CASSPSLGGRTGELFF
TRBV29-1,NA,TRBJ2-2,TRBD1,TGCAGCGTTGAGAGGACAGGGGTTCACGGGGAGCTGTTTTTT,CSVERTGVHGELFF
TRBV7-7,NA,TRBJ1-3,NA,TGTGCCAGCAGCAGAATCGGGACGTCTGGAAACACCATATATTTT,CASSRIGTSGNTIYF
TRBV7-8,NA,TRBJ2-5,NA,TGTGCCAGCAGTTCGCCTAGCCGAGAGACCCAGTACTTC,CASSSPSRETQYF
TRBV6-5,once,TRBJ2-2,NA,TGTGCCAGCAGTTACTGGAGGACGTCCCGCGGGGAGCTGTTTTTT,CASSYWRTSRGELFF
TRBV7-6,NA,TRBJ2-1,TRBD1,TGTGCCAGCAGCCAGCAAGGGACAGCGAATGAGCAGTTCTTC,CASSQQGTANEQFF
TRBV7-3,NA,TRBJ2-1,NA,TGTGCCAGCAGCTTAACGCGGAGGGCTCCCTACAATGAGCAGTTCTTC,CASSLTRRAPYNEQFF
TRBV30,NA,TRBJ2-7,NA,TGTGCCTGGGGCCTAACCGGGATCCCGCCATACGAGCAGTACTTC,CAWGLTGIPPYEQYF
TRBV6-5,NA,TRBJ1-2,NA,TGTGCCAGCAGTTACACCGAAAGACGGTCATATGGCTACACCTTC,CASSYTERRSYGYTF
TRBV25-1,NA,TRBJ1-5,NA,TGTGCCAGCAGTGCCAGGGTTAGCAATCAGCCCCAGCATTTT,CASSARVSNQPQHF
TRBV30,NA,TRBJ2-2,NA,TGTGCCTGGGCAAACACCGGGGAGCTGTTTTTT,CAWANTGELFF
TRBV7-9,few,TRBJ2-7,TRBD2,TGTGCCAGCAGCTTGGCCTCGGGACTAGCGGTGTCCTTC,CASSLASGLAVSF
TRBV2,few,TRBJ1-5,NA,TGTGCCAGCAGTGAGGAAGGGACGGGCAATCAGCCCCAGCATTTT,CASSEEGTGNQPQHF
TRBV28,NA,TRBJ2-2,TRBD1,TGTGCCAGCAGTCGCGGGACAGGTAACACCGGGGAGCTGTTTTTT,CASSRGTGNTGELFF
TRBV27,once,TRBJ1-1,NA,TGTGCCAGCCTCATCAGCCCGGGAATCCCGAACACTGAAGCTTTCTTT,CASLISPGIPNTEAFF
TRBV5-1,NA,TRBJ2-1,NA,TGCGCCAGCGTCCTAAACGATGAGCAGTTCTTC,CASVLNDEQFF
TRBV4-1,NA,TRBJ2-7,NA,TGCGCCAGCAGTCCCTGGCGGGATTCCTACGAGCAGTACTTC,CASSPWRDSYEQYF
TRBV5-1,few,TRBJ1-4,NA,TGCGCCAGCAGCTTCGGAACAACTAATGAAAAACTGTTTTTT,CASSFGTTNEKLFF
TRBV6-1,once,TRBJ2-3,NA,TGTGCCAGCAGTGAAACAGGGTTAAACCCAGATACGCAGTATTTT,CASSETGLNPDTQYF
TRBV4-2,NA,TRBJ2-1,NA,TGTGCCAGCAGCCAAGAGGTCATTGTTAGTGGCAGGTTGTATGAGCAGTTCTTC,CASSQEVIVSGRLYEQFF
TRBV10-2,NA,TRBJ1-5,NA,TGCGCCAGCAGTGATTCCCGAAACTTCAATCAGCCCCAGCATTTT,CASSDSRNFNQPQHF
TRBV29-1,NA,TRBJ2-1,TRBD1,TGCAGCGTTGAAGATCCCCAGACAGGGGCCAACTACAATGAGCAGTTCTTC,CSVEDPQTGANYNEQFF